The 26 T cell receptor beta chains given below trace back to one sample, sequenced in a study of blood T cell repertoires in COVID-19. Sequenced by immunoSEQ multiplex PCR; TCRdb stores in-frame clones only, minus some. The sample records approximately 250,000 clones, 86% being singletons. What was sequenced was peripheral blood. These receptors originate from a man aged 25-45 years with active or convalescent COVID-19.

This clone was picked up one time. The V call is TRBV7-2, the J call TRBJ2-3; D is unresolved. Trimming took 0 bases from V and 5 from J, leaving 12 bases between them. Germline lookup yields CDR1 SGHTA and CDR2 FQGNSA. CDR3 length: 15 residues. The CDR3 region is CASSLATVPGDTQYF. For the CDR3, the DNA is TGTGCCAGCAGCTTAGCCACCGTTCCGGGAGATACGCAGTATTTT.

The rearrangement joins TRBV9 to TRBJ1-1; D gene uncertain. Germline V gene data show CDR1 as SGDLS and CDR2 as YYNGEE. CDR3 length: 15 residues. The ends were cut back, 3 bases at V and 0 bases at J, with 12 bases in the middle. CDR3 loop: CASSGARDMNTEAFF. In DNA form, the CDR3 reads TGTGCCAGCAGCGGCGCCCGGGATATGAACACTGAAGCTTTCTTT.

This rearrangement joins TRBV3-1 (or the pseudogene TRBV3-2) to TRBJ2-3; possible D gene TRBD2, 6 bases. Germline V CDR1 and CDR2: LGHDT, YNNKEL (reference sequence). The germline V and J ends were trimmed by 2 bases and 0 bases, with 9 bases remaining between them. The CDR3 has 15 amino acids. CDR3 protein: CASSQQGLSTDTQYF. The CDR3 DNA follows: TGTGCCAGCAGCCAACAGGGACTGAGCACAGATACGCAGTATTTT.

This clone was recorded a few times. The chain links TRBV10-3 to TRBJ1-2, with D perhaps TRBD1 (6 bases). The V end lost 8 bases, the J end lost 0 bases, and 13 bases lay between the germline ends. Germline-derived CDR1 and CDR2 are ENHRY and SYGVKD. This CDR3 is 14 amino acids long. The CDR3 region has the DNA TGTGCCATCCAGGACAGCCAGACTAACTATGGCTACACCTTC. Translation: CAIQDSQTNYGYTF.

Remarks on this clone: The same CDR3 is also encoded by other DNA sequences in this sample. V gene TRBV7-2 combines with J gene TRBJ2-2; TRBD2 matches 11 bases. This CDR3 comprises 16 residues. Germline CDR1 is SGHTA and CDR2 is FQGNSA. The V segment lost 4 bases and the J segment 2 bases; nucleotides outside the gene matches: 3. The CDR3 region is CASSSLAGGNTGELFF. The CDR3 DNA reads TGTGCCAGCAGCTCGCTAGCGGGGGGAAACACCGGGGAGCTGTTTTTT.

The rearrangement uses TRBV6-6 and TRBJ2-7; D is possibly TRBD1 (5 bases). V was trimmed by 4 bases and J by 3 bases, leaving 13 bases between them. Per the germline V gene, CDR1 is MNHNY and CDR2 is SVGAGI (reference sequence). The CDR3 is 14 residues long. The CDR3, as DNA: TGTGCCAGCAGTTCCCCGAATGACAGCTACGAGCAGTACTTC. This codes for CASSSPNDSYEQYF.

The chain is built from TRBV2 and TRBJ1-4, with D unresolved. The CDR3 runs 14 residues. With 6 bases removed from V and 6 bases from J, the gap between germline ends came to 14 bases. The V gene's germline CDR1 is SNHLY and CDR2 FYNNEI. This CDR3 reads CASRVEQRHEKLFF. In DNA form, the CDR3 reads TGTGCCAGCAGGGTTGAACAGAGACATGAAAAACTGTTTTTT.

The chain recombines TRBV6-1 with TRBJ1-2; a possible D gene is TRBD1 (6 bases). The CDR3 runs 15 residues. The germline CDR1 and CDR2 sequences are MNHNS and SASEGT. The V and J ends lost 0 bases and 6 bases respectively, with 14 bases between them. CDR3 nucleotides: TGTGCCAGCAGTGAAGCGCTCGGGACAAGGAATGGCTACACCTTC. Its translation is CASSEALGTRNGYTF.

This chain uses TRBV15 with TRBJ2-6; 9 bases are a match to TRBD1. J gave up 1 base and V 5 bases, and 6 bases lay outside the gene matches. CDR1 is LNHNV and CDR2 is YYDKDF in the germline V gene (reference sequence). CDR3 length: 17 amino acids. CDR3 sequence (DNA): TGTGCCACCAGCGACAGGGGGGCAAAATCTGGGGCCAACGTCCTGACTTTC. Its translation: CATSDRGAKSGANVLTF. The full variable domain, its missing parts supplied by reference TRBV15 and TRBJ2-6, is DAMVIQNPRYQVTQFGKPVTLSCSQTLNHNVMYWYQQKSSQAPKLLFHYYDKDFNNEADTPDNFQSRRPNTSFCFLDIRSPGLGDTAMYLCATSDRGAKSGANVLTFGAGSRLTVL.

This clone showed up just once. This chain links TRBV19 with TRBJ1-1, with a possible D match to TRBD1 (6 bases). Germline V CDR1 and CDR2: LNHDA, SQIVND (reference sequence). The CDR3 runs 12 residues. V lost 7 bases and J 5 bases, leaving 11 bases between the germline ends. CDR3 bases: TGTGCCAGTAACTTTCAGGGGACTGAAGCTTTCTTT. This gives the protein CASNFQGTEAFF.

This chain connects TRBV11-2 to TRBJ1-2; 8 nucleotides agree with TRBD1. The CDR3 spans 17 residues. The germline V gene encodes CDR1 SGHAT and CDR2 FQNNGV. V lost 0 bases, J lost 7 bases, and 13 bases stayed unmatched. CDR3 nucleotide sequence: TGTGCCAGCAGCTTAGATTCCTCGGCGACAGGGGTGGGTGGCTACACCTTC. Translated, it gives CASSLDSSATGVGGYTF.

This clone was observed a single time. V and J are TRBV19 and TRBJ1-4; the D is unclear. Trimming took 1 base from V and 7 from J, leaving 13 bases between them. The CDR3 is 15 residues long. Germline V gene sequence: CDR1 LNHDA, CDR2 SQIVND (reference sequence). This CDR3 reads CASSIVGSNSEKLFF. The DNA for the CDR3 is TGTGCCAGTAGTATAGTCGGAAGTAACAGTGAAAAACTGTTTTTT.

The rearrangement joins TRBV6-1 to TRBJ2-7; D is uncertain. The germline V gene has CDR1 MNHNS and CDR2 SASEGT. V was shortened by 0 bases and J by 0 bases, with 9 bases between the two germline ends. This CDR3 contains 15 residues. The CDR3 is CASSEASGSSYEQYF. The CDR3 DNA sequence: TGTGCCAGCAGTGAAGCCTCGGGTAGCTCCTACGAGCAGTACTTC.

In regard to this clone: Other DNA sequences in this specimen translate into the identical CDR3. The gene calls are TRBV2 and TRBJ1-2; D is ambiguous. This CDR3 contains 12 residues. CDR1 and CDR2 from the germline V gene are SNHLY and FYNNEI. Trimming cost V 3 bases and J 4 bases, with 6 bases left between them. The CDR3 sequence is CASSDSGYGYTF. For the CDR3, the DNA is TGTGCCAGCAGTGACAGTGGCTATGGCTACACCTTC.

The gene calls are TRBV6-2 or TRBV6-3 and TRBJ2-2, with no clear D. The CDR3 covers 15 residues. Germline values: CDR1 MNHEY, CDR2 SVGEGT. V lost 4 bases and J lost 1, with 10 bases in between. The CDR3 sequence: CASSSPYMNTGELFF. The CDR3 DNA follows: TGTGCCAGCAGTTCGCCATACATGAACACCGGGGAGCTGTTTTTT.

The V and J genes are TRBV27 and TRBJ2-7, with 7 nucleotides matching TRBD1. There are 14 residues in the CDR3. V lost 6 bases, J lost 2 bases, and 7 bases stayed unmatched. Germline CDR1 is MNHEY and CDR2 is SMNVEV (reference sequence). The CDR3 sequence is CASRKPGQTYEQYF. The CDR3 DNA is TGTGCCAGCAGAAAACCGGGACAGACCTACGAGCAGTACTTC.

This chain links TRBV5-5 with TRBJ1-2; perhaps TRBD1 as D (6 bases). CDR3 length: 13 residues. V lost 1 base to trimming and J lost 5 bases, with 9 bases between them. The germline V gene encodes CDR1 SGHKS and CDR2 YYEKEE (reference sequence). In nucleotides, the CDR3 is TGTGCCAGCAGCTTGAAGGGGGATTATGGCTACACCTTC. Protein product: CASSLKGDYGYTF. Looking up the rest from reference TRBV5-5 and TRBJ1-2 gives the full variable domain: DAGVTQSPTHLIKTRGQQVTLRCSPISGHKSVSWYQQVLGQGPQFIFQYYEKEERGRGNFPDRFSARQFPNYSSELNVNALLLGDSALYLCASSLKGDYGYTFGSGTRLTVV.

This sequence joins TRBV30 and TRBJ1-3; 7 bases are shared with TRBD1. CDR3 length: 15 residues. CDR1 and CDR2 (germline): GTSNPN, SVGIG (reference sequence). V shed 3 bases and J 8 bases; nucleotides not matched to a gene: 13. CDR3 in amino acids: CAWRTNRGAAHTIYF. The CDR3 DNA sequence: TGTGCCTGGAGGACTAACAGGGGTGCGGCACACACCATATATTTT. Together with reference TRBV30 and TRBJ1-3, the CDR3 gives the full variable domain: SQTIHQWPATLVQPVGSPLSLECTVEGTSNPNLYWYRQAAGRGLQLLFYSVGIGQISSEVPQNLSASRPQDRQFILSSKKLLLSDSGFYLCAWRTNRGAAHTIYFGEGSWLTVV.

V and J are TRBV2 and TRBJ1-6, with 8 bases aligning to TRBD1. The CDR3 sequence is 13 residues long. Looked up from germline, CDR1 is SNHLY and CDR2 is FYNNEI. The trim removed 9 bases at V and 14 bases at J, leaving 12 bases unmatched. CDR3 loop: CARNSGGGSALHF. CDR3 bases: TGTGCCAGAAACTCAGGGGGCGGTTCGGCCCTCCACTTT.

V usage is TRBV5-1 and J usage is TRBJ2-3; the match to TRBD2 covers 8 bases. Germline V gene sequence: CDR1 SGHRS, CDR2 YFSETQ. The junction had 9 bases not matched to a gene; V was cut back by 3 bases and J by 3 bases. CDR3 length: 16 residues. In DNA, the CDR3 is TGCGCCAGCAGCTCCCGTGCGGGGGGCTCGACAGATACGCAGTATTTT. It yields the protein CASSSRAGGSTDTQYF.

This chain links TRBV27 with TRBJ2-5, with 7 bases fitting TRBD2. Looked up from germline, CDR1 is MNHEY and CDR2 is SMNVEV (reference sequence). The trim removed 2 bases at V and 5 bases at J, leaving 8 bases unmatched. The CDR3 has 15 residues. The CDR3 reads CASSLGGWGGETQYF. In DNA, the CDR3 is TGTGCCAGCAGTTTAGGCGGCTGGGGAGGGGAGACCCAGTACTTC.

The genes are TRBV27 and TRBJ1-1, with a weak D call TRBD1 (5 bases). V was cut by 7 bases and J by 1 base, with 22 bases left in between. CDR3 length: 17 residues. Germline CDR1 is MNHEY and CDR2 is SMNVEV (reference sequence). CDR3 nucleotide sequence: TGTGCCAGCACCGGTGTCGGTCCCGCAGGGCAGAACACTGAAGCTTTCTTT. Its protein is CASTGVGPAGQNTEAFF.

The rearrangement links TRBV5-6 to TRBJ1-2; D gene unclear. The V gene lost 4 bases and the J gene lost 4 bases, with 17 bases spanning the gap. Germline CDR1 is SGHDT and CDR2 is YYEEEE. The CDR3 covers 15 residues. CDR3 in DNA: TGTGCCAGCAGCATTGAAATGTTACCTAGCTATGGCTACACCTTC. It codes for CASSIEMLPSYGYTF. Filled out from reference TRBV5-6 and TRBJ1-2, the complete variable domain reads DAGVTQSPTHLIKTRGQQVTLRCSPKSGHDTVSWYQQALGQGPQFIFQYYEEEERQRGNFPDRFSGHQFPNYSSELNVNALLLGDSALYLCASSIEMLPSYGYTFGSGTRLTVV.

The chain joins TRBV7-9 to TRBJ1-5; D is undetermined. From germline, CDR1 is SEHNR and CDR2 FQNEAQ (reference sequence). Trimming left V 2 bases short and J 11 bases short, with 10 bases between. The CDR3 has 12 residues. The CDR3 nucleotides are TGTGCCAGCAGCTTATTTCTGGGAGCCCAGCATTTT. It specifies CASSLFLGAQHF.

The gene calls are TRBV6-6 and TRBJ1-2; D unresolved. Germline V CDR1 and CDR2: MNHNY, SVGAGI (reference sequence). The CDR3 length is 15 residues. V was trimmed by 6 bases and J by 5 bases, leaving 19 bases between them. CDR3 sequence reads: CASSHVELGGYGYTF. The CDR3 DNA follows: TGTGCCAGCAGCCACGTGGAGTTAGGAGGGTATGGCTACACCTTC.

V usage is TRBV19 and J usage is TRBJ2-1; TRBD1 matches 8 bases. This CDR3 has 14 residues. The trim removed 2 bases at V and 5 bases at J, leaving 2 bases unmatched. The germline CDR1 and CDR2 sequences are LNHDA and SQIVND (reference sequence). The CDR3 nucleotides are TGTGCCAGTAGTATACAGGGGGCTGACAATGAGCAGTTCTTC. Its translation is CASSIQGADNEQFF.